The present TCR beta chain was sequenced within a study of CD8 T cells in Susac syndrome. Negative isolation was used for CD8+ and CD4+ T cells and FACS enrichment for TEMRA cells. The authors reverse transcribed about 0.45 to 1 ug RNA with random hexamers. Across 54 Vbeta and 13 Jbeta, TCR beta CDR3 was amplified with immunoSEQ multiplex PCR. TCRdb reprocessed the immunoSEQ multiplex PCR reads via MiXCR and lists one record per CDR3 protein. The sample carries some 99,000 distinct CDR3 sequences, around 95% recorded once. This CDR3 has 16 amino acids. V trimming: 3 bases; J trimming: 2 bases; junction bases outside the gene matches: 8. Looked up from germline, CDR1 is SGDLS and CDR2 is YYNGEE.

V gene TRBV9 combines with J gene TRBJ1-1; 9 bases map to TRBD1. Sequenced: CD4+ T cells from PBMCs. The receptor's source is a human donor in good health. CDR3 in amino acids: CASSGDRVGINTEAFF. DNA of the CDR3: TGTGCCAGCAGCGGGGACAGGGTGGGAATCAACACTGAAGCTTTCTTT.